This T cell receptor (beta chain) was recovered during a study of cytomegalovirus exposure and HLA in healthy donors listed by TCRdb under 2017. Looking at the study overall: An earlier analysis of some 620 of the donors reported around 280 Gb of sequence data and 100 million to 120 million unique TCR beta sequences obtained from roughly 180 million T cells. Approximately 310 gigabases of sequencing data and approximately 84 million unique TCR sequences were included in an early release covering roughly 600 HLA-typed donors. Among the approximately 420 genotyped donors, about 83% belonged to the genetic ancestry cluster associated with self-reported Caucasian donors. The study aimed to test whether signatures of past pathogen exposure could be identified by cataloging public T cell receptors. Using immunosequencing, the study profiled T cell repertoires from about 650 subjects and related those repertoires to cytomegalovirus serostatus. Besides the first cohort of about 730 subjects, a separate validation cohort made up of over a hundred different subjects was used. The study combined high-throughput TCR immunosequencing, statistical association of individual TCRs with disease status, and machine learning to predict cytomegalovirus infection status. A later analysis re-examined previously published TCR beta repertoires from around 670 donors and added high-resolution HLA genotyping to investigate patterns of TCR occurrence. Rather than drawing on any new phenotypic data, the later analysis identified candidate immune exposures from TCR beta sequences and the way those sequences occurred across donors. An earlier analysis of approximately 640 of the donors applied high-throughput TCR beta sequencing to assess whether each TCR beta V gene segment acted as functional or pseudogenic. Alongside the repertoire data, information on donor age, sex, ethnicity and CMV serostatus was compiled. A later genetic analysis used genome-wide SNP genotypes for about 60% of the roughly 700 donors, treating that subset as a discovery cohort. Every discovery cohort repertoire had been produced on one sequencing platform. HLA typing included class I and class II loci at four-digit resolution. The number of typed donors differed by locus: 629-630 for A, B, C, DRB1 and DQB1; approximately 520 for DQA1; approximately 600 for DPA1; and around 490 for DPB1. Roughly 5 DR-DQ haplotypes were treated as single units for association and clustering because of strong linkage in the cohort. Among roughly 400 genotyped donors of the cohort, an average of roughly 240,000 unique TCR beta nucleotide sequences were sequenced per donor, approximately 20% of them non-productive. What the work shows at the level of the full study, not this receptor alone: Specific HLA alleles were associated with 15,000 to 20,000 TCR beta sequences at a false discovery rate of 0.05 in a later analysis. In a later analysis, TCR association rates were found to vary across HLA loci, with the most associated TCRs seen for DRB1 alleles and the fewest for HLA-C alleles. Compared with equally common non-associated chains, HLA-associated TCR beta chains in a later analysis were more clonally expanded and had lower generation probabilities. In both the original and validation cohorts, the classifier was reported to diagnose cytomegalovirus status with high specificity and sensitivity. According to a later analysis, parvovirus B19, influenza, CMV and Epstein-Barr virus appeared linked to several top co-occurrence clusters. According to the authors, the approach could potentially be generalized to other disease states and immunological phenotypes. An earlier analysis of some 590 of the donors showed that most TCR beta V segments appeared in productive rearrangements either about 87% or about 30% of the time, which broadly matched IMGT annotations. When HLA alleles, especially DR and DQ, strongly co-occurred, TCR associations were difficult to assign to individual alleles. In a later genetic analysis, a missense DCLRE1C variant was associated with V-gene and J-gene trimming of TCR beta chains, and the association was replicated in an independent cohort. Linkage disequilibrium might explain the correlated functional status among segregating V segments, but an unknown experimental factor could not be ruled out. The presence/absence analyses assumed that sequencing depth was roughly uniform across donors, and that assumption may not be true. About 17 rarely observed V segments, including chromosome 9 orphons, were excluded from the earlier analysis of about 610 of the donors because counts were too low. A further reported finding was that TCR beta sequences accurately predicted the HLA-A and HLA-B alleles for most subjects in the first cohort. A later genetic analysis reported fewer N-insertions in productive TCRs among donors in an Asian-associated ancestry cluster than the roughly 620-donor mean. While some public TCRs were present in many individuals, most TCR sequences turned up only very rarely across donors. In vitro tests confirmed that a few of the cytomegalovirus-associated TCR beta chains recognize cytomegalovirus antigens. The only immune exposure information available for the cohort was CMV serostatus. A later analysis found that most CMV-associated TCR beta chains appeared HLA-restricted, with HLA associations seemingly driven largely by CMV exposure. In the study, about 150 TCR beta chains were listed as associated with cytomegalovirus. Only TCR beta chains were sequenced in this cohort, and the absence of alpha or paired-chain data limited detectable features. A cluster of highly shared sequence variants was judged likely to represent a technical artifact of the sequencing pipeline. The 87-base-pair reads could not distinguish some IMGT-functional V segments, including TRBV6-2 and TRBV6-3, so those segments were excluded. HLA typing was unavailable for some donors at each locus, so association tests used only the typed subset.

Regarding this clone: The antigen it recognizes is unknown. Base qualities are not recorded, but no much larger clone differs from it by a single base.

The protocol used for the library was the immunoSEQ multiplex PCR assay. The multiplex PCR relied on a mix of 60 forward primers for TCR Vbeta segments and 13 reverse primers for TCR Jbeta segments. The CDR3 region of rearranged TCR beta genes was amplified from genomic DNA by a multiplex PCR assay. The amplified TCR beta libraries were sequenced on the Illumina HiSeq System as 87-base-pair reads. The authors' analysis ran thus. A later analysis tallied tens of millions of unique TCR beta chains across the 700 or so repertoires, and around 10 million of those chains were shared by two or more donors. A nearest-neighbor algorithm error-corrected the raw reads and collapsed the reads into unique sequences, merging closely related sequences to remove PCR and sequencing errors. CDR3 sequences were aligned to IMGT reference sequences to assign V, D and J gene segments. For a sequence to be retained, at least a six-nucleotide match to both a V gene segment and a J gene segment was required. A rearrangement counted as productive if the CDR3 had no stop codons and remained in frame with V and J, and every other rearrangement counted as non-productive. Following IMGT convention, CDR3 was defined as the stretch from the second conserved V-encoded cysteine to the conserved J-encoded phenylalanine. The earlier analysis of about 590 of the donors excluded sequences that lacked an unambiguous match to a single V gene segment. An earlier analysis of a few hundred of the donors called V segments functional above 56.7% productive rearrangements and segregating when the between-donor standard deviation exceeded 5%. A statistical classification framework was developed to diagnose cytomegalovirus status using the catalog of TCR beta chain sequences. A later analysis assigned V and J genes by comparing TCR nucleotide sequences with IMGT/GENE-DB human TR gene sequences. Using the TCRdist pipeline, a later analysis assigned CDR3 sequences along with most-parsimonious VDJ recombination scenarios. In a later analysis, each TCR beta chain was defined by its CDR3 amino acid sequence together with its V-gene family, and reads without a unique V-gene family were excluded. As a way to deal with suspected cross-contamination and a sequencing artifact, a later analysis dropped approximately 590 nucleotide sequences that were highly shared and had low generation probability. In a later analysis, a clonal expansion index was calculated for each public chain from normalized within-repertoire ranks of inferred template counts. In a later analysis, generation probabilities were computed with a VDJ recombination model fitted to out-of-frame rearrangements, and the resulting probabilities were checked against IGoR. In a later analysis, TCR-TCR, TCR-HLA and TCR-CMV co-occurrence was scored with hypergeometric tests, and a repertoire-size bias correction was applied to TCR pairs. A later analysis estimated false discovery rates by permuting HLA or CMV assignments 20 times. A later analysis grouped co-occurring TCRs with DBSCAN, adding TCRdist sequence similarity when clustering within HLA-allele-positive subsets. Co-occurrence clustering excluded repertoires with fewer than 30,000 or more than 120,000 public chains, plus five with anomalous nucleotide sharing. This immuneACCESS table, as held by TCRdb, lists in-frame sequences with V and J called but not all clones. Of the missing ones, under half trace to an unresolved V gene in checked studies; the others have no known cause. V, J and clone size are taken as reported in that table, and D and trimming were inferred from the DNA itself. The sample includes roughly 140,000 clones, with around 79% observed a single time. Of the sample, 3% to 4% is held by the ten largest clones.

Via the germline V gene (reference sequence), CDR1 is SGHNT and CDR2 YYREEE. Trimming accounts for 5 bases at V and 8 bases at J, while the number of junction bases matched to no gene is 10. Including the terminal cysteine and phenylalanine, the CDR3 comprises 15 residues. Kept here is only the CDR3 DNA, which spans 45 bases and is read in frame from base 1. The cohort consisted of 666 healthy bone marrow donors. At the time of sampling, every cohort member was nominally healthy, though immune exposures that went unrecorded were likely present. CMV serostatus was recorded as positive for around 300 and negative for 352 of the 666 cohort members, whereas no CMV serostatus was recorded for the donor in question. Each donor provided a peripheral blood sample, and peripheral blood mononuclear cells were used for TCR beta sequencing. Genomic DNA extraction from the blood cell samples was performed with the Qiagen DNeasy Blood Extraction Kit.

The sequenced material came from PBMCs. This sequence was found in a human donor in good health. This receptor chain uses TRBV5-4 and TRBJ2-1, with TRBD1 identical over 10 junction bases. The CDR3 protein: CASSRRDRGQDEQFF. The DNA is TGTGCCAGCAGTCGGAGGGACAGGGGACAGGATGAGCAGTTCTTC.